This T cell receptor (beta chain) was captured in a study of blood T cell repertoires in COVID-19. Study-wide background: Researchers got acute and convalescent COVID-19 samples from the United States, Italy and Spain. Nucleic acid was either cDNA or gDNA, and it came from T cells, B-cell-depleted T cells, or PBMCs.

Germline assignment: CDR1 MNHEY and CDR2 SVGEGT. This CDR3 is built from 15 residues. Trimming removed 5 bases from V and 2 bases from J, with 10 bases in between. In the study's own analysis: Scientists estimated how many nucleated cells there were by amplifying reference gene primers. TCRdb's table, derived via immunoSEQ multiplex PCR, lists solely in-frame clones and lacks some. That table furnishes V, J and clone size, whereas the DNA furnished D and trimming. The data show around 250,000 clones, around 83% seen once. This sequence joins TRBV6-2 or TRBV6-3 and TRBJ2-6, with D tentatively TRBD2 (5 bases). The sequence was collected from a man in his forties with active or convalescent COVID-19. The sample taken for sequencing was peripheral blood. The CDR3 DNA sequence: TGTGCCAGCAGTGACGCCGGGGCTGGGGCCAACGTCCTGACTTTC. Its protein is CASSDAGAGANVLTF.